This TCR beta chain emerged from a study of cytomegalovirus exposure and HLA in healthy donors. Study conclusions and caveats: Follow-up analysis later connected one missense variant in DCLRE1C with trimming of TCR beta V- and J-genes. Immune exposure data for these donors was limited to CMV serostatus. Most of the CMV-associated TCR beta chains (in a later analysis) appeared to be HLA-restricted.

The PCR ran on 60 Vbeta and 13 Jbeta primers. Per the original methods: An analysis that came later counted some 85 million unique TCR beta chains, around 12 million shared. The repertoire was sequenced with immunoSEQ multiplex PCR; TCRdb's copy has only in-frame clones and lacks some. Clonal size and the V and J genes are those of that table, whereas D and trimming came from the DNA. The data contain roughly 120,000 clones, more than 60% of them seen just once; the ten biggest clones take up approximately 4.1%. V lost 5 bases and J 5 bases, leaving 10 bases between the germline ends. Germline V gene lookup returns CDR1 LGHNT and CDR2 FRNRAP. The CDR3 is made up of 13 amino acids. On this clone: No antigen is known for it.

Sequenced input: PBMCs. V gene TRBV12-5 combines with J gene TRBJ1-5; D unresolved. This TCR derives from a woman aged 40 to 50 in good health and CMV-seronegative. For the CDR3, the DNA is TGTGCTAGTGGTCTTGAGGCCGATCAGCCCCAGCATTTT. Translated: CASGLEADQPQHF.